This entry concerns a single T cell receptor (beta chain). Its antigen is undetermined. An end of the junction differs from the germline gene, which may be a read error. The record originates from a study of Graves' ophthalmopathy and Graves' hyperthyroidism. A duration under 3 months, NOSPECS ≥4, CAS ≥3 and moderate-to-severe activity characterized the donors with ophthalmopathy. It was on clinical symptoms, serum thyroxine, TRAb, thyroid ultrasound and orbital computed tomography that diagnosis relied. RNA transcripts yielded amplified TCR beta CDR3 regions. HTBI primers served in a first-round RT-PCR, which a second-round multiplex PCR followed. TCRdb recomputed calls from the multiplex PCR reads with MiXCR, one row per CDR3 protein. The table lists 600,000 to 950,000 distinct CDR3 sequences, about 44% of them singletons. Study-level results: It was with approximately 70% sensitivity and about 72% specificity that the model predicted ophthalmopathy progression.

There are 17 residues in the CDR3. The V gene's germline CDR1 is KGHDR and CDR2 SFDVKD. The chain couples TRBV24-1 to TRBJ1-5; 8 bases agree with TRBD1. The receptor was isolated from an adult man with Graves' ophthalmopathy. The sequenced sample consisted of peripheral blood. The CDR3, as DNA: TGTGCCAGCAGTCCCTACGGGACAGGATCGAAGAATCAGCCCCAGCATTTT. Encoded protein: CASSPYGTGSKNQPQHF.